A single T cell receptor beta chain is shown here with its context. After removal of 4 bases from V and 4 bases from J, the junction contained 10 bases not matched to a gene. The CDR3 has 15 residues. CDR1 SGHNT and CDR2 YYREEE come from the germline V gene (reference sequence). Under the authors' procedure: Cell counts per sample came from amplifying reference gene primers. TCRdb's table, derived via immunoSEQ multiplex PCR, lists solely in-frame clones and lacks some. V, J and clone size derive from that table, while D and trimming were established from the DNA sequence. Of 200,000 to 300,000 clones in the sample, roughly four fifths were seen once. This specimen belongs to a study of blood T cell repertoires in COVID-19. Study-level information: Spain, Italy and the United States supplied samples that represented acute and convalescent COVID-19.

During the 2 weeks before they entered the study, exposed participants had met someone with a PCR-confirmed or clinician-diagnosed COVID-19 case. This chain uses TRBV5-4 with TRBJ2-5, with TRBD2 matching over 7 bases. Sequencing was performed on PBMCs or T cells enriched from blood (not recorded which). This TCR derives from a woman between 40 and 50 years old who had been exposed to COVID-19. DNA of the CDR3: TGTGCCAGCAGCCCAAGCGGGGAATGGGGAGAGACCCAGTACTTC. This sequence encodes CASSPSGEWGETQYF.